These T cell receptor beta chains were read from a single sample in a study of T cells in localized non-small cell lung cancer. Using immunoSEQ multiplex PCR, the repertoire was profiled, and TCRdb retains in-frame clones only, with some absent. Found here are tens of thousands of clones, 70% to 90% of them singletons; the top ten hold approximately 15%. Sequencing was performed on peripheral blood, taken before any cancer treatment. Receptor source: a female donor of 60 years or more with stage I lung adenocarcinoma. Both conserved end residues are trimmed from each CDR3.

V gene: TRBV5-1; CDR3 protein: ASSSRGAVYEQY
V gene: TRBV7-2; CDR3 protein: ASSLGTKREQY
V gene: TRBV7-9; CDR3 protein: ASSLELGGEPQH
V gene: TRBV10-1; CDR3 protein: ASSRSTSETQY
V gene: TRBV6-1; CDR3 protein: ASSWDGGRAF
V gene: TRBV7-2; CDR3 protein: ASSFGPAGETQY
V gene: TRBV28; CDR3 protein: ASSHWRTGGYEQY
V gene: TRBV7-6; CDR3 protein: ASSVGTGEQY
V gene: TRBV7-8; CDR3 protein: ASSFSGGGGGGRLAYEQY
V gene: TRBV19; CDR3 protein: ASKASPNEKLF
V gene: TRBV5-1; CDR3 protein: ASSLGTGGDTQY
V gene: TRBV29-1; CDR3 protein: SVDGTGSFNYGYT
V gene: TRBV6-5; CDR3 protein: ASTPGGEGKTF
V gene: TRBV6-1; CDR3 protein: ASIETGLSPTAF
V gene: TRBV6-5; CDR3 protein: ASSPRTGAYEQY
V gene: TRBV19; CDR3 protein: ASDQGRGAYSNQPQH
V gene: TRBV10-2; CDR3 protein: ASSPGYGYT
V gene: TRBV5-1; CDR3 protein: ASSLLGTGYQETQY
V gene: TRBV13; CDR3 protein: ASSLGGAGGNTIY
V gene: TRBV10-3; CDR3 protein: AISENYGYT
V gene: TRBV2; CDR3 protein: ASSPNEVGELF
V gene: TRBV19; CDR3 protein: ASSIDRGPTYGYT
V gene: TRBV5-6; CDR3 protein: ASSLRTSPY
V gene: TRBV9; CDR3 protein: ASSQGAGELF
V gene: TRBV7-9; CDR3 protein: ASSTQTGDYGYT
V gene: TRBV20-1; CDR3 protein: SARDRTEAF
V gene: TRBV5-4; CDR3 protein: ASSLIGTRYTNEKLF
V gene: TRBV5-5; CDR3 protein: ASRATGGSVREQY
V gene: TRBV30; CDR3 protein: AWSGTDSGNTIY
V gene: TRBV18; CDR3 protein: ASSPRQVNEKLF
V gene: TRBV12-5; CDR3 protein: ASGSPPGQATDTQY
V gene: TRBV19; CDR3 protein: ASSIVGSAEQF
V gene: TRBV14; CDR3 protein: ASSQSWSSGGTWHGEQY
V gene: TRBV11-3; CDR3 protein: ASSQPKWGPGELF
V gene: TRBV13; CDR3 protein: ASSLVVAWARRGNTEAF
V gene: TRBV5-4; CDR3 protein: ASSFRGGAVTGELF
V gene: TRBV5-1; CDR3 protein: ASSLEAYGYT
V gene: TRBV9; CDR3 protein: ASSVAPGQMNTEAF
V gene: TRBV27; CDR3 protein: ASSSPTRRMNTEAF
V gene: TRBV9; CDR3 protein: ASSVAGTSGDQY
V gene: TRBV19; CDR3 protein: ASSQGTAPSYEQY
V gene: TRBV6-1; CDR3 protein: ASSTDRFSAF
V gene: TRBV18; CDR3 protein: ASSPGTGSNQPQH
V gene: TRBV6-5; CDR3 protein: ASRLGAGGNTEAF
V gene: TRBV5-1; CDR3 protein: ASSLAHRSSYNEQF
V gene: TRBV10-3; CDR3 protein: AISEDPGYGYT
V gene: TRBV6-5; CDR3 protein: ASSYRAAYEQY
V gene: TRBV5-5; CDR3 protein: ASSSLTSGGAKKTQY
V gene: TRBV11-2; CDR3 protein: ASSVHRLATDTQY
V gene: TRBV5-5; CDR3 protein: ASSLLAGVGNEQF
V gene: TRBV28; CDR3 protein: ASSSVQGLDQPQH
V gene: TRBV21-1; CDR3 protein: ASSNGTGDQNYEQY
V gene: TRBV5-1; CDR3 protein: ASSLGTGDNSPLH
V gene: TRBV5-5; CDR3 protein: ASSTIYYGYT
V gene: TRBV19; CDR3 protein: ASSTPGRPTDTQY
V gene: TRBV7-9; CDR3 protein: ASSFGRLAGVQRETQY
V gene: TRBV2; CDR3 protein: ASSDAFTGAGEQY